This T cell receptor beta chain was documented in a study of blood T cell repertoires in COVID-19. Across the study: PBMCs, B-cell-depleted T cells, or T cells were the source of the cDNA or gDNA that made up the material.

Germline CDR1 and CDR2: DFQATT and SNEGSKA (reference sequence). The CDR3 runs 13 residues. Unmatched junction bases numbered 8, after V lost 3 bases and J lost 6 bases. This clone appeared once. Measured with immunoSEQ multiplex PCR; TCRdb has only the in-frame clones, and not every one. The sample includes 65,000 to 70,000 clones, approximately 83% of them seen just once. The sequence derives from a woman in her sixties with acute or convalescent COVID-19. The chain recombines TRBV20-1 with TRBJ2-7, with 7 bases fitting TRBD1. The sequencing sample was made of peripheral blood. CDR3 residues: CSASRQGTGEQYF. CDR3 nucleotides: TGCAGTGCTAGTAGACAGGGAACGGGCGAGCAGTACTTC.